This TCR beta chain was sequenced in a study of CD4+ T cells in melanoma. Trimming shortened V by 2 bases and J by 4 bases, and 15 bases separated the two germline ends. The length of the CDR3 is 15 residues. The germline gives CDR1 MNHNS, CDR2 SASEGT. This clone was seen only once. Some clones are missing from TCRdb's copy, which holds only in-frame ones; the method was immunoSEQ multiplex PCR. The repertoire holds roughly 15,000 clones, around 69% seen once, with about an eighth in the top ten. This sequence was found in a human donor with melanoma. This rearrangement joins TRBV6-1 to TRBJ2-7; D might be TRBD1 (5 bases). What was sequenced was cells from a culture (not recorded whether cultured in vitro). The CDR3 coding sequence is TGTGCCAGCAGTGAAAAACAGGTTTACGGGTACGAGCAGTACTTC. Its translation: CASSEKQVYGYEQYF.